The 28 T cell receptor beta chains listed next were all sequenced from one sample in a study of OX40 agonist ivuxolimab in advanced cancers. Produced via immunoSEQ multiplex PCR; TCRdb's table is partial and in-frame only. The table shows 62,000 or so clones, with 70% to 90% occurring only once. The source material was CD4+ or CD8+ T cells sorted from blood, sampled in a trial of the OX40 agonist ivuxolimab. These receptors were obtained from an adult with an advanced solid tumor such as melanoma, head and neck, liver or kidney cancer.

The chain links TRBV19 to TRBJ2-7, with D perhaps being TRBD1 or TRBD2 (6 bases each). This CDR3 has 14 amino acids. CDR1 LNHDA and CDR2 SQIVND come from the germline V gene (reference sequence). V lost 7 bases and J lost 2, with 15 bases in between. This CDR3 reads CASMEPGATYEQYF. The DNA of the CDR3 is TGTGCCAGTATGGAGCCGGGGGCAACCTACGAGCAGTACTTC.

This rearrangement joins TRBV14 to TRBJ1-6; 7 bases align to TRBD1. The junction had 5 bases not matched to a gene; V was cut back by 2 bases and J by 7 bases. The CDR3 consists of 15 residues. Germline V lookup: CDR1 SGHDN, CDR2 FVKESK. The CDR3 loop reads CASSQRDSLNSPLHF. CDR3 nucleotide sequence: TGTGCCAGCAGCCAACGGGACAGCTTGAATTCACCCCTCCACTTT. Full variable domain (rest looked up from reference TRBV14 and TRBJ1-6): EAGVTQFPSHSVIEKGQTVTLRCDPISGHDNLYWYRRVMGKEIKFLLHFVKESKQDESGMPNNRFLAERTGGTYSTLKVQPAELEDSGVYFCASSQRDSLNSPLHFGNGTRLTVT.

This chain uses TRBV7-3 with TRBJ2-2; tentative D call: TRBD1 (6 bases). Trimming took off 5 bases at V and 0 bases at J, with 10 bases between the two ends. Germline lookup yields CDR1 SGHTA and CDR2 FQGTGA. This CDR3 spans 15 amino acids. The CDR3 bases are TGTGCCAGCAGCCTACAGGGTTCGAACACCGGGGAGCTGTTTTTT. This gives the protein CASSLQGSNTGELFF. The entire variable domain, with the rest obtained from reference TRBV7-3 and TRBJ2-2, is as follows: GAGVSQTPSNKVTEKGKYVELRCDPISGHTALYWYRQSLGQGPEFLIYFQGTGAADDSGLPNDRFFAVRPEGSVSTLKIQRTERGDSAVYLCASSLQGSNTGELFFGEGSRLTVL.

This clone was found a few times. This chain connects TRBV5-6 to TRBJ1-5, with D possibly being TRBD1 (6 bases). The CDR3 runs to 16 residues. V was cut by 4 bases and J by 1 base, with 15 bases left in between. CDR1 SGHDT and CDR2 YYEEEE come from the germline V gene. The CDR3 sequence is CASSTQGPGSNQPQHF. DNA for the CDR3: TGTGCCAGCAGCACCCAGGGGCCGGGAAGCAATCAGCCCCAGCATTTT.

The chain combines TRBV14 with TRBJ2-7; 7 bases fit TRBD1. The CDR3 has 14 residues. With V trimmed by 4 bases and J by 1 base, 4 bases remained unmatched. The germline V gene has CDR1 SGHDN and CDR2 FVKESK. The CDR3 coding sequence is TGTGCCAGCAGCCCGGGACAGAATTCCTACGAGCAGTACTTC. It translates to CASSPGQNSYEQYF.

The chain couples TRBV28 to TRBJ2-2; 7 nucleotides match TRBD1. The germline CDR1 and CDR2 sequences are MDHEN and SYDVKM. The V and J ends lost 6 bases and 3 bases, in that order; junction bases with no gene match: 7. CDR3 length: 15 residues. The CDR3 DNA is TGTGCCAGCAGAACCAGGGGGAAAGACACCGGGGAGCTGTTTTTT. Residues: CASRTRGKDTGELFF.

The rearrangement uses TRBV27 and TRBJ2-3; no definite D call. The CDR3 length is 14 residues. Trimming took 6 bases from V and 3 from J, leaving 13 bases between them. CDR1 and CDR2 from the germline V gene are MNHEY and SMNVEV (reference sequence). The CDR3 DNA sequence: TGTGCCAGCAGCATCCGTGCAGGAACAGATACGCAGTATTTT. It specifies CASSIRAGTDTQYF.

The chain has TRBV12-5 and TRBJ1-2; 7 positions match TRBD1. CDR1 and CDR2 from the germline V gene are LGHNT and FRNRAP. Germline trimming cut 1 base from V and 7 bases from J; bases unmatched to any gene: 0. The CDR3 totals 12 residues. The CDR3 spells CASGLGQGGYTF. DNA for the CDR3: TGTGCTAGTGGTTTGGGACAGGGTGGCTACACCTTC.

CDR3 loop: CASSFTTGGYEQYF. The CDR3 nucleotides are TGTGCCAGCAGCTTCACGACAGGGGGCTACGAGCAGTACTTC. This sequence joins TRBV11-2 and TRBJ2-7, with 9 bases that match TRBD1. Trimming at V came to 3 bases and at J to 3 bases, leaving 3 bases not matched to a gene. CDR3 length: 14 amino acids. The germline V gene encodes CDR1 SGHAT and CDR2 FQNNGV.

The gene calls are TRBV11-2 and TRBJ2-7, with 12 nucleotides matching TRBD2. V lost 5 bases to trimming and J lost 2 bases; unmatched junction nucleotides: 4. Looked up from germline, CDR1 is SGHAT and CDR2 is FQNNGV. The CDR3 has 15 residues. The CDR3 here is CASSPRLAGAYEQYF. The CDR3 nucleotides are TGTGCCAGCAGCCCACGACTAGCGGGGGCCTACGAGCAGTACTTC.

CDR3 nucleotide sequence: TGTGCCAGTAGTATAATGGGGACCTACGGGGAAAAACTGTTTTTT. Its protein is CASSIMGTYGEKLFF. The rearrangement links TRBV19 to TRBJ1-4; D might be TRBD1 (5 bases). The V gene lost 2 bases and the J gene lost 8 bases, with 15 bases spanning the gap. From germline, CDR1 is LNHDA and CDR2 SQIVND (reference sequence). The length of the CDR3 is 15 residues.

This chain links TRBV12-5 with TRBJ2-6, with TRBD2 identical over 9 bases. Trimming removed 2 bases from V and 0 bases from J; junction bases left unmatched: 8. Germline CDR1 LGHNT, CDR2 FRNRAP. The CDR3 runs 19 residues. The CDR3 spells CASGLILAGPLSGANVLTF. DNA for the CDR3: TGTGCTAGTGGTTTGATCCTAGCGGGACCCCTCTCTGGGGCCAACGTCCTGACTTTC.

This chain connects TRBV7-3 to TRBJ2-2; D is unresolved. Germline CDR1 SGHTA, CDR2 FQGTGA. Trimming took 0 bases from V and 4 from J, leaving 3 bases between them. This CDR3 is built from 13 residues. The CDR3 bases are TGTGCCAGCAGCTTAACGGCCACCGGGGAGCTGTTTTTT. Translating gives CASSLTATGELFF.

The V gene is TRBV18, the J gene TRBJ1-1, with TRBD1 as a possible D gene (5 bases). Germline values: CDR1 KGHSH, CDR2 LQKENI. The length of the CDR3 is 14 residues. Trimming pared 6 bases from V and 3 bases from J, leaving 14 bases between. CDR3 in DNA: TGTGCCAGCTCCCCTATTAGGGGTGACACTGAAGCTTTCTTT. This sequence encodes CASSPIRGDTEAFF.

This clone is a singleton in its sample. This sequence joins TRBV5-1 and TRBJ2-6, with TRBD2 identical over 10 bases. This CDR3 has 19 amino acids. V lost 0 bases and J lost 4; bases outside the gene matches: 10. The germline V gene encodes CDR1 SGHRS and CDR2 YFSETQ. The CDR3 DNA is TGCGCCAGCAGCTTGGATAGTTGGAGCGGGAGGGCCGGGGCCAACGTCCTGACTTTC. Encoded protein: CASSLDSWSGRAGANVLTF.

V is TRBV9 and J is TRBJ1-1, with D hard to call. Germline assignment: CDR1 SGDLS and CDR2 YYNGEE. Trimming cost V 5 bases and J 4 bases, with 9 bases left between them. The CDR3 consists of 12 residues. The CDR3 spells CASRGFGTEAFF. In nucleotides, the CDR3 is TGTGCCAGCAGAGGTTTCGGCACTGAAGCTTTCTTT. Complete variable domain (other parts from reference TRBV9 and TRBJ1-1): DSGVTQTPKHLITATGQRVTLRCSPRSGDLSVYWYQQSLDQGLQFLIQYYNGEERAKGNILERFSAQQFPDLHSELNLSSLELGDSALYFCASRGFGTEAFFGQGTRLTVV.

In its sample, this clone was seen a few times. The chain recombines TRBV2 with TRBJ1-1; D perhaps matches TRBD1 (5 bases). This CDR3 is 14 amino acids long. V dropped 5 bases and J dropped 1 base, with 11 bases sitting between them. The germline V gene has CDR1 SNHLY and CDR2 FYNNEI. CDR3 DNA sequence: TGTGCCAGCAGTCAACAGGCCTCGAACACTGAAGCTTTCTTT. Translating gives CASSQQASNTEAFF.

This chain connects TRBV6-6 to TRBJ2-5, with D possibly being TRBD2 (6 bases). Germline lookup yields CDR1 MNHNY and CDR2 SVGAGI (reference sequence). The CDR3 covers 13 residues. The germline V and J ends were trimmed by 7 bases and 2 bases, with 11 bases remaining between them. CDR3 in amino acids: CASTFSGQETQYF. For the CDR3, the DNA is TGTGCCAGCACCTTTAGCGGACAAGAGACCCAGTACTTC.

This clone came up a few times. The V gene is TRBV4-3, the J gene TRBJ2-3, with 9 bases that match TRBD1. V was pared by 0 bases and J by 0 bases, with 4 bases of the junction left unmatched. The CDR3 is 17 residues long. From germline, CDR1 is LGHNA and CDR2 YSLEER. CDR3 loop: CASSQDRTGASTDTQYF. The DNA for the CDR3 is TGCGCCAGCAGCCAAGATCGGACAGGGGCTAGCACAGATACGCAGTATTTT.

This clone was seen only a few times. The gene calls are TRBV7-9 and TRBJ1-2; possibly TRBD1 for D (6 bases). Looked up from germline, CDR1 is SEHNR and CDR2 is FQNEAQ (reference sequence). This CDR3 spans 15 amino acids. The V and J ends lost 5 bases and 7 bases respectively, with 20 bases between them. CDR3 nucleotides: TGTGCCAGCAGCCCCGGGACAACCATAAATGGTGGCTACACCTTC. Its translation: CASSPGTTINGGYTF.

V gene TRBV2 combines with J gene TRBJ1-1; D possibly corresponds to TRBD1 (5 bases). CDR3 length: 16 amino acids. V was cut by 6 bases and J by 0 bases, with 17 bases left in between. Germline V gene data show CDR1 as SNHLY and CDR2 as FYNNEI. DNA for the CDR3: TGTGCCAGCAGCTCAGAGGACACCGGGGTGAACACTGAAGCTTTCTTT. Protein sequence: CASSSEDTGVNTEAFF.

This chain joins TRBV19 and TRBJ1-2; D is unclear. V shed 7 bases and J shed 4 bases, with 22 bases lying between them. Germline-derived CDR1 and CDR2 are LNHDA and SQIVND (reference sequence). The CDR3 extends over 16 amino acids. CDR3 sequence: CASTNDPTGAGYGYTF. The DNA for the CDR3 is TGTGCCAGTACTAATGACCCTACCGGCGCGGGCTATGGCTACACCTTC.

The chain combines TRBV7-6 with TRBJ2-1; TRBD2 matches 8 bases. Per the germline V gene, CDR1 is SGHVS and CDR2 is FNYEAQ. The CDR3 sequence is 17 residues long. The V segment lost 1 base and the J segment 4 bases; nucleotides outside the gene matches: 9. In nucleotides, the CDR3 is TGTGCCAGCAGCTTAGGCATTCGCGGGGGGACTTACAATGAGCAGTTCTTC. Translated, it gives CASSLGIRGGTYNEQFF.

This clone is medium-sized in the sample. The chain combines TRBV7-9 with TRBJ1-4; D is undetermined. V lost 1 base and J lost 0, with 12 bases in between. The germline CDR1 and CDR2 sequences are SEHNR and FQNEAQ (reference sequence). The CDR3 contains 17 residues. CDR3 protein: CASSLDLQETTNEKLFF. The CDR3 DNA is TGTGCCAGCAGCTTAGATCTTCAGGAAACAACTAATGAAAAACTGTTTTTT.

The chain uses TRBV6-6 and TRBJ2-1; TRBD2 aligns across 14 bases. Germline assignment: CDR1 MNHNY and CDR2 SVGAGI (reference sequence). The CDR3 spans 15 residues. With 4 bases clipped from V and 7 bases from J, the junction kept 3 bases outside the gene matches. The CDR3 sequence is CASSSGTSGGNEQFF. The CDR3 DNA reads TGTGCCAGCAGTTCCGGGACTAGCGGGGGAAATGAGCAGTTCTTC.

The gene calls are TRBV5-1 and TRBJ2-7; 8 bases map to TRBD1. This CDR3 spans 14 amino acids. After removal of 3 bases from V and 2 bases from J, the junction contained 4 bases not matched to a gene. Looked up from germline, CDR1 is SGHRS and CDR2 is YFSETQ. CDR3 in amino acids: CASSWTGKPYEQYF. The CDR3 DNA follows: TGCGCCAGCAGCTGGACAGGGAAACCCTACGAGCAGTACTTC.

The chain recombines TRBV7-9 with TRBJ1-1; no firm D call. The CDR3 has 11 residues. Trimming took 6 bases from V and 5 from J, leaving 7 bases between them. Germline values: CDR1 SEHNR, CDR2 FQNEAQ (reference sequence). This CDR3 is CASSSFTEAFF. The DNA of the CDR3 is TGTGCCAGCAGTTCCTTTACTGAAGCTTTCTTT. The full variable domain, rest sourced from reference TRBV7-9 and TRBJ1-1, is DTGVSQNPRHKITKRGQNVTFRCDPISEHNRLYWYRQTLGQGPEFLTYFQNEAQLEKSRLLSDRFSAERPKGSFSTLEIQRTEQGDSAMYLCASSSFTEAFFGQGTRLTVV.

This clone ranks as medium-sized. This CDR3 reads CSASAPGSNTEAFF. In DNA, the CDR3 is TGCAGCGCTTCCGCCCCGGGCTCGAACACTGAAGCTTTCTTT. The chain has TRBV29-1 and TRBJ1-1; no definite D call. The CDR3 sequence is 14 residues long. V was pared by 7 bases and J by 1 base, with 16 bases between. Germline CDR1 SQVTM, CDR2 ANQGSEA.